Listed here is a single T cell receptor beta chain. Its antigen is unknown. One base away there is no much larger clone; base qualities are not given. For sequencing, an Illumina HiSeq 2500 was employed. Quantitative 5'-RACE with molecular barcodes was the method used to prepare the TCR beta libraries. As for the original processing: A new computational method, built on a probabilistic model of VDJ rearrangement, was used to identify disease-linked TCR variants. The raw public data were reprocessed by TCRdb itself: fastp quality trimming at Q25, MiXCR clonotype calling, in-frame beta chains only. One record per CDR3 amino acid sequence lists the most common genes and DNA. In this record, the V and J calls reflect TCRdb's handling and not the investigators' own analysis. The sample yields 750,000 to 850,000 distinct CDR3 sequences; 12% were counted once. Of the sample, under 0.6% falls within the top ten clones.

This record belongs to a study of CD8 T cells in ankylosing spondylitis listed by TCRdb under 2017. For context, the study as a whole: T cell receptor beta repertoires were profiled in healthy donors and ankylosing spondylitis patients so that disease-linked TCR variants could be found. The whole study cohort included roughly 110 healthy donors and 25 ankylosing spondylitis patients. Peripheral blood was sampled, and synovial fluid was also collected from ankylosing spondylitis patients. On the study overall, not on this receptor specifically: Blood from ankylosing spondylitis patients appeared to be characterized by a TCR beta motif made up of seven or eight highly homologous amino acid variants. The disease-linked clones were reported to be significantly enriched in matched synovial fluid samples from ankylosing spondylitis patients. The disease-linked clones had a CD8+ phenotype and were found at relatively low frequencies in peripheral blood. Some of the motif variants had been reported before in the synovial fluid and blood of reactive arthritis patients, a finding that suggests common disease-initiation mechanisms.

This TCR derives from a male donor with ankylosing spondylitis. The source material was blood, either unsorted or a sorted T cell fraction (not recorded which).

The nucleotides read TGCGCCAGCAGCTTGGGTAGCGGGGACTCCTACGAGCAGTACTTC. The resulting protein is CASSLGSGDSYEQYF. The V gene is TRBV5-1 and the J gene is TRBJ2-7; 8 bases in the middle match TRBD2. From its cysteine to its phenylalanine, the CDR3 spans 15 amino acids. Left in the record is the CDR3 DNA by itself, 45 bases read in frame from the first base. The germline V gene yields SGHRS for CDR1 and YFSETQ for CDR2. Relative to germline, V is missing 0 bases and J is missing 0 bases, with 2 bases of the junction outside any gene match.